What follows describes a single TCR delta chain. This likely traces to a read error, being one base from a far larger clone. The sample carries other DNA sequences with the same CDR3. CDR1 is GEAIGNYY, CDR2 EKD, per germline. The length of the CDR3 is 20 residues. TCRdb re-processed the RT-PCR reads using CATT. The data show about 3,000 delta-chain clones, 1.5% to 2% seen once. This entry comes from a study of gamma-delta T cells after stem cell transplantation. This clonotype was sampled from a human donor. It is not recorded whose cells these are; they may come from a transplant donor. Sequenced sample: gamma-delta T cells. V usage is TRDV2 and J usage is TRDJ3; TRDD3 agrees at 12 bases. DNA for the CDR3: TGTGCCTGCGACACCGTACTGGGGGATACAATCTCCTGGGACACCCGACAGATGTTTTTC. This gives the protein CACDTVLGDTISWDTRQMFF.